This entry features one T cell receptor (beta chain) sequence. Germline loops: CDR1 DFQATT, CDR2 SNEGSKA (reference sequence). This CDR3 spans 11 amino acids. V was shortened by 5 bases and J by 5 bases, with 8 bases between the two germline ends. This entry comes from a study of blood T cell repertoires in COVID-19. Background on the study: Acute and convalescent COVID-19 samples came from the United States, Italy and Spain.

Libraries were prepared by immunoSEQ multiplex PCR; TCRdb keeps only in-frame clonotypes and omits some of them. Here the sample spans over 400,000 clones, approximately 85% being singletons. The origin of this receptor is a human donor in a cohort sampled during active COVID-19. Sequences were obtained from peripheral blood. The chain combines TRBV20-1 with TRBJ2-3, with D possibly matching TRBD1 (5 bases). The chain's CDR3 is CSAGTGDTQYF. The CDR3 DNA reads TGCAGTGCTGGAACAGGAGATACGCAGTATTTT.